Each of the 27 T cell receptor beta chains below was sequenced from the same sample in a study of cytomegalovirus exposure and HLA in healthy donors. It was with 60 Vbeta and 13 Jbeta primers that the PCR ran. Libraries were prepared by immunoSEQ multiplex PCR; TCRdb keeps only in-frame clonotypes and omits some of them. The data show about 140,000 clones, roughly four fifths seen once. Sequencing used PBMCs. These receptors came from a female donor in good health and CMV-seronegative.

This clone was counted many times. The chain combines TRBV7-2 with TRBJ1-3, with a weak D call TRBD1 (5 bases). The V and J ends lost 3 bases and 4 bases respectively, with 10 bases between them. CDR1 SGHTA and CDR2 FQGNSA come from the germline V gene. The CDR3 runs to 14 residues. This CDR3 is CASSFGDSGNTIYF. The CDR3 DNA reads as TGTGCCAGCAGCTTCGGGGACTCAGGAAACACCATATATTTT.

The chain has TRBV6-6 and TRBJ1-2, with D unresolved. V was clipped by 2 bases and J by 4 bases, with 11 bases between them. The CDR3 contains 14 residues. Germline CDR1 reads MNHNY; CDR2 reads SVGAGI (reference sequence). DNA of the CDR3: TGTGCCAGCAGTTACGAGGGAGAGGGCTATGGCTACACCTTC. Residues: CASSYEGEGYGYTF.

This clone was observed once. CDR3 amino acids: CASSLERVGPYNEQFF. CDR3 sequence (DNA): TGTGCCAGCAGTTTAGAGCGGGTCGGCCCCTACAATGAGCAGTTCTTC. The rearrangement joins TRBV27 to TRBJ2-1; D perhaps matches TRBD2 (6 bases). CDR3 length: 16 amino acids. V was pared by 2 bases and J by 2 bases, with 13 bases between. Per the germline V gene, CDR1 is MNHEY and CDR2 is SMNVEV (reference sequence).

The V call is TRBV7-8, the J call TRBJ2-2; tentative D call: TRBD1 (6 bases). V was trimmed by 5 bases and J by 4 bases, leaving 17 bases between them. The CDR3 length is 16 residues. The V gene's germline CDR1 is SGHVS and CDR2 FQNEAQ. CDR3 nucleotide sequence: TGTGCCAGCAGCATACCTCGAGGGGGAAGCACCGGGGAGCTGTTTTTT. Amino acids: CASSIPRGGSTGELFF. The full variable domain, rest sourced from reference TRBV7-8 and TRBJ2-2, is GAGVSQSPRYKVAKRGQDVALRCDPISGHVSLFWYQQALGQGPEFLTYFQNEAQLDKSGLPSDRFFAERPEGSVSTLKIQRTQQEDSAVYLCASSIPRGGSTGELFFGEGSRLTVL.

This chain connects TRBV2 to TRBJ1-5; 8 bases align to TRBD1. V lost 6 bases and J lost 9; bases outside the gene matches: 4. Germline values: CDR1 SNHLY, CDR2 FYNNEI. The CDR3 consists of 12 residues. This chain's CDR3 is CASRAQGGPQHF. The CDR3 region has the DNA TGTGCCAGCAGAGCACAGGGGGGGCCCCAGCATTTT.

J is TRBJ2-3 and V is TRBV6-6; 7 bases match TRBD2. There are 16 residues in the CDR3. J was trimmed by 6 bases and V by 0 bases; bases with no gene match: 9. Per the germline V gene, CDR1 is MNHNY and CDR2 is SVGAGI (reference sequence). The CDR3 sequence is CASSYSLGGRRDTQYF. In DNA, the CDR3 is TGTGCCAGCAGTTACTCGCTGGGCGGGAGAAGGGATACGCAGTATTTT.

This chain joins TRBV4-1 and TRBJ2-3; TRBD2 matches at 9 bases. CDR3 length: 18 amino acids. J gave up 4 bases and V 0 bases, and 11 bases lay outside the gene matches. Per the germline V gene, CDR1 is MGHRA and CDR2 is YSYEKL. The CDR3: CASSQDRGGGAASDTQYF. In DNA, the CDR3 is TGCGCCAGCAGCCAAGATCGAGGCGGGGGGGCTGCCTCAGATACGCAGTATTTT.

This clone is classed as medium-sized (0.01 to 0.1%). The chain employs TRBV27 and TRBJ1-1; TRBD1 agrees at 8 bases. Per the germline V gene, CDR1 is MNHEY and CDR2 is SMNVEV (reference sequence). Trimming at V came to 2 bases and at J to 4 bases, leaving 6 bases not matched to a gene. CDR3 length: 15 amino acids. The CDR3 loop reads CASSLAPDRATEAFF. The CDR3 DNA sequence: TGTGCCAGCAGTTTAGCCCCGGACAGGGCCACTGAAGCTTTCTTT.

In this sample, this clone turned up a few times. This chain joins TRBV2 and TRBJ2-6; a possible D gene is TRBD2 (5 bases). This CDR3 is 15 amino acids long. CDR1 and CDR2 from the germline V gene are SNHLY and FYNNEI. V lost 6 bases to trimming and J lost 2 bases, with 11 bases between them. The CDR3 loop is CASRDRGTGANVLTF. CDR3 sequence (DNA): TGTGCCAGCAGGGATCGGGGTACTGGGGCCAACGTCCTGACTTTC.

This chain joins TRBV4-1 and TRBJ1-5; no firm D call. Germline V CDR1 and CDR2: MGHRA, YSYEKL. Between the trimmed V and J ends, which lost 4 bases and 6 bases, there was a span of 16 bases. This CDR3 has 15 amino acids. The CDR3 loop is CASSPLLSAGQPQHF. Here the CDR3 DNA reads TGCGCCAGCAGCCCCCTGCTTTCCGCAGGTCAGCCCCAGCATTTT.

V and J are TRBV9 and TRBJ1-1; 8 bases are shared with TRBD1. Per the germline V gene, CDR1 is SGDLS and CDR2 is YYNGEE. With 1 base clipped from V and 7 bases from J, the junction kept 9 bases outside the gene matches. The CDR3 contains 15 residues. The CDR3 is CASSVIPGQAREAFF. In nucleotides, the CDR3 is TGTGCCAGCAGCGTAATACCGGGACAGGCGCGTGAAGCTTTCTTT.

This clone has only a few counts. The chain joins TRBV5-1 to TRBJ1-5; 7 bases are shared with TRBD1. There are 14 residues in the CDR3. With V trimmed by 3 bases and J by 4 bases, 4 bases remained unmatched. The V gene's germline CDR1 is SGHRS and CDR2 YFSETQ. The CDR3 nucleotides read TGCGCCAGCAGCTCGGGACAGCAGAATCAGCCCCAGCATTTT. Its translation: CASSSGQQNQPQHF.

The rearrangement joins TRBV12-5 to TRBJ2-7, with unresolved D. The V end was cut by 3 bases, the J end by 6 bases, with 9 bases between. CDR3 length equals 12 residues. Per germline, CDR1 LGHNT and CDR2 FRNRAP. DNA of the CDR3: TGTGCTAGTGGTTTATTCCCGAGCGAGCAGTACTTC. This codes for CASGLFPSEQYF. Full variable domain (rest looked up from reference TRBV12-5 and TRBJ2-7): DARVTQTPRHKVTEMGQEVTMRCQPILGHNTVFWYRQTMMQGLELLAYFRNRAPLDDSGMPKDRFSAEMPDATLATLKIQPSEPRDSAVYFCASGLFPSEQYFGPGTRLTVT.

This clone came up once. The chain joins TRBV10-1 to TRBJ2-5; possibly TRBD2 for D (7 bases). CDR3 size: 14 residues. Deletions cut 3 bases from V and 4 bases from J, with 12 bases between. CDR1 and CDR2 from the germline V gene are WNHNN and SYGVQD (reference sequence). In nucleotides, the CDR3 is TGCGCCAGCAGTGAAGGGGGGGACGGAGAGACCCAGTACTTC. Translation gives CASSEGGDGETQYF.

The DNA of the CDR3 is TGTGCCAGCAGCTTAGGGCAGGGGGCGAATCAGCCCCAGCATTTT. Residues: CASSLGQGANQPQHF. V and J are TRBV7-2 and TRBJ1-5; 8 bases match TRBD1. In germline, CDR1 is SGHTA, CDR2 FQGNSA. This CDR3 has 15 residues. The trim removed 1 base at V and 4 bases at J, leaving 3 bases unmatched.

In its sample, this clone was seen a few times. The DNA for the CDR3 is TGTGCCAGCAGGCGAACAGGGGTGGAGGCTGAAGCTTTCTTT. Its protein is CASRRTGVEAEAFF. The genes are TRBV5-4 and TRBJ1-1, with 7 bases aligning to TRBD1. The CDR3 is 14 residues long. V shed 5 bases, J shed 6 bases, and the junction held 10 bases outside the gene matches. The V gene's germline CDR1 is SGHNT and CDR2 YYREEE (reference sequence).

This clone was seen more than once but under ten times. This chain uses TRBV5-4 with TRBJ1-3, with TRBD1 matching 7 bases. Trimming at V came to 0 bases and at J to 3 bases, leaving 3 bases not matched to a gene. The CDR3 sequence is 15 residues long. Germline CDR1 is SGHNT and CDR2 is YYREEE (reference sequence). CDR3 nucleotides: TGTGCCAGCAGCTTGGAGGGGGCGCGTGGAAACACCATATATTTT. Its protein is CASSLEGARGNTIYF.

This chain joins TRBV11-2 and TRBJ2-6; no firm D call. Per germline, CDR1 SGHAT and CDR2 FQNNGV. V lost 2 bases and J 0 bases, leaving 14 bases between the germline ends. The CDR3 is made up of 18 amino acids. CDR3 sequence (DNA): TGTGCCAGCAGCTTATGGGCCAGGTTGAGCTCTGGGGCCAACGTCCTGACTTTC. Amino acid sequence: CASSLWARLSSGANVLTF.

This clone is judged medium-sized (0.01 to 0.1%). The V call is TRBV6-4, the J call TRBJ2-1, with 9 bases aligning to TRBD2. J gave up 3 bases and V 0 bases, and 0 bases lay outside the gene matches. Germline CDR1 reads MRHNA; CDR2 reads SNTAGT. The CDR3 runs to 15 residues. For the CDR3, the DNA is TGTGCCAGCAGTGACTCGCGGGGGGGCTACAATGAGCAGTTCTTC. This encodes CASSDSRGGYNEQFF.

CDR3 in DNA: TGTGCCAGCAGTTTCGGATTCGCGCGGGACAGCACAGATACGCAGTATTTT. Amino acid sequence: CASSFGFARDSTDTQYF. V usage is TRBV28 and J usage is TRBJ2-3; D is perhaps TRBD2 (6 bases). Per the germline V gene, CDR1 is MDHEN and CDR2 is SYDVKM. The V gene lost 3 bases and the J gene lost 0 bases, with 16 bases spanning the gap. The CDR3 has 17 residues.

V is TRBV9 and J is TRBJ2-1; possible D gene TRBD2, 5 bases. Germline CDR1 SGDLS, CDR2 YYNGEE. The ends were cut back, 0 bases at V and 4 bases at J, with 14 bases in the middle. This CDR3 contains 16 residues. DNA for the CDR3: TGTGCCAGCAGCGTAGATGAGGCTAGCCGTTACAATGAGCAGTTCTTC. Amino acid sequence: CASSVDEASRYNEQFF.

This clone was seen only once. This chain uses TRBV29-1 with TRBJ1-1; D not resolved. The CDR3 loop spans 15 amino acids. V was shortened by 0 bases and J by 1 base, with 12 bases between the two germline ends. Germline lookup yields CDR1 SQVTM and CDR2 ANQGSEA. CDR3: CSVEDRVPGNTEAFF. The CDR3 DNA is TGCAGCGTTGAAGATCGGGTGCCGGGGAACACTGAAGCTTTCTTT.

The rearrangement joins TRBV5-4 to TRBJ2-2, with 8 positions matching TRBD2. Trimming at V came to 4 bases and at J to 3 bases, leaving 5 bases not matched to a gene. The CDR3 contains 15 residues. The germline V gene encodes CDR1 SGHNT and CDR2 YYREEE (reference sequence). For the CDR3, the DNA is TGTGCCAGCAGCCTCAGCGGGAGACACACCGGGGAGCTGTTTTTT. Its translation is CASSLSGRHTGELFF.

CDR3 in amino acids: CASTTGGREQYF. The DNA for the CDR3 is TGTGCCAGTACCACCGGGGGGCGTGAGCAGTACTTC. The J gene is TRBJ2-7, the V gene TRBV19, with a tentative D call TRBD2 (7 bases). Germline V gene data show CDR1 as LNHDA and CDR2 as SQIVND (reference sequence). The CDR3 contains 12 residues. Trimming left V 7 bases short and J 7 bases short, with 14 bases between.

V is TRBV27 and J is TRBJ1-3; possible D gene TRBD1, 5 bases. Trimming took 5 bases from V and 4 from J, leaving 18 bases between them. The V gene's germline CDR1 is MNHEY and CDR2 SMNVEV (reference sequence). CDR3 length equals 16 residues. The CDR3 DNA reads TGTGCCAGCAGTCCCACCTTGGGGGGTTGGGGAAACACCATATATTTT. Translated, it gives CASSPTLGGWGNTIYF.

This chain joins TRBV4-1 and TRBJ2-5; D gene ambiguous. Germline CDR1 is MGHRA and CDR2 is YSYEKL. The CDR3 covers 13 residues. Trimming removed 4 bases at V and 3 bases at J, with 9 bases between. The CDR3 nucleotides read TGCGCCAGCAGCCTCCTCCAGGAAGAGACCCAGTACTTC. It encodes CASSLLQEETQYF.

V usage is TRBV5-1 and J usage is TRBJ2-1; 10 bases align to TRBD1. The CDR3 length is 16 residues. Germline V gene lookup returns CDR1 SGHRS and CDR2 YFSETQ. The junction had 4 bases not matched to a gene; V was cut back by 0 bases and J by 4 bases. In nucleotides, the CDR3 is TGCGCCAGCAGCTTGGATCCGGGACAGGGGTACAATGAGCAGTTCTTC. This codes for CASSLDPGQGYNEQFF.